The 20 T cell receptor beta chains reported below all come from one sample, sequenced in a study of blood T cell repertoires in COVID-19. Only in-frame clones appear in the TCRdb table, and some are missing; sequencing was by immunoSEQ multiplex PCR. The sample has 100,000 to 150,000 clones, approximately 84% seen once. The material sequenced was peripheral blood. Receptors were obtained from a woman of 80 years or more with acute or convalescent COVID-19.

V is TRBV4-3 and J is TRBJ2-7; perhaps TRBD1 as D (5 bases). Germline V CDR1 and CDR2: LGHNA, YSLEER. This CDR3 has 15 amino acids. The germline V and J ends were trimmed by 2 bases and 1 base, with 12 bases remaining between them. The CDR3 region is CASSQTTRGSYEQYF. The CDR3 DNA reads as TGCGCCAGCAGCCAAACCACAAGGGGTTCCTACGAGCAGTACTTC.

The chain employs TRBV7-2 and TRBJ2-7; 11 bases are a match to TRBD1. This CDR3 region has 14 residues. Germline CDR1 SGHTA, CDR2 FQGNSA. V lost 4 bases to trimming and J lost 7 bases; unmatched junction nucleotides: 6. CDR3 DNA sequence: TGTGCCAGCAGCTCCGGACAGGGGGCGCGGGAGCAGTACTTC. It translates to CASSSGQGAREQYF.

The chain combines TRBV4-1 with TRBJ1-6; D is unclear. The V gene's germline CDR1 is MGHRA and CDR2 YSYEKL. Trimming stripped 8 bases from V and 7 bases from J, with 12 bases between. This CDR3 has 13 amino acids. Here the CDR3 DNA reads TGCGCCAGCCCGTGGTTCTACAATTCACCCCTCCACTTT. The encoded protein is CASPWFYNSPLHF.

The genes are TRBV15 and TRBJ2-5; 8 bases fit TRBD2. V was pared by 1 base and J by 3 bases, with 4 bases of the junction left unmatched. The CDR3 runs to 15 residues. The germline V gene encodes CDR1 LNHNV and CDR2 YYDKDF (reference sequence). As DNA, the CDR3 is TGTGCCACCAGCAGAGTCCGGCGGGAGGAAGAGACCCAGTACTTC. Protein product: CATSRVRREEETQYF.

This clone showed up just once. V and J are TRBV5-1 and TRBJ1-1, with no clear D. The V end lost 0 bases, the J end lost 3 bases, and 15 bases lay between the germline ends. The CDR3 runs 16 residues. Germline V lookup: CDR1 SGHRS, CDR2 YFSETQ. The DNA for the CDR3 is TGCGCCAGCAGCTTGGATTTTGGCAGGTGGGACACTGAAGCTTTCTTT. Encoded protein: CASSLDFGRWDTEAFF.

The V and J genes are TRBV19 and TRBJ1-5; TRBD1 agrees at 8 bases. Germline V CDR1 and CDR2: LNHDA, SQIVND (reference sequence). The J segment lost 1 base and the V segment lost 2 bases, leaving 4 bases of the junction unmatched. The CDR3 is 16 amino acids. Here the CDR3 reads CASSISGTGSNQPQHF. CDR3 DNA: TGTGCCAGTAGTATATCCGGGACAGGCAGCAATCAGCCCCAGCATTTT.

The chain carries TRBV9 and TRBJ1-6; D is undetermined. Germline CDR1 is SGDLS and CDR2 is YYNGEE. This CDR3 has 14 amino acids. V was cut by 4 bases and J by 12 bases, with 17 bases left in between. The CDR3 here is CASSPEPALGPLHF. The CDR3 DNA sequence: TGTGCCAGCAGCCCGGAGCCAGCATTAGGACCCCTCCACTTT.

This CDR3 is CASSLRGDRKKETQYF. The CDR3 nucleotides read TGTGCCAGCAGCCTCCGCGGGGACAGGAAGAAAGAGACCCAGTACTTC. This chain connects TRBV7-9 to TRBJ2-5; 8 positions match TRBD1. This CDR3 contains 16 residues. V shed 5 bases, J shed 3 bases, and the junction held 11 bases outside the gene matches. The germline V gene has CDR1 SEHNR and CDR2 FQNEAQ (reference sequence).

The V and J genes are TRBV19 and TRBJ1-4, with 11 bases fitting TRBD1. In germline, CDR1 is LNHDA, CDR2 SQIVND (reference sequence). Germline trimming cut 4 bases from V and 7 bases from J; bases unmatched to any gene: 2. This CDR3 contains 14 residues. CDR3 sequence reads: CASSRTGGVEKLFF. CDR3 coding DNA: TGTGCCAGTAGTAGGACAGGGGGCGTTGAAAAACTGTTTTTT.

This rearrangement joins TRBV5-4 to TRBJ1-4, with D possibly TRBD1 on 5 matching bases. CDR3 length: 14 residues. Between the trimmed V and J ends, which lost 7 bases and 7 bases, there was a span of 17 bases. Germline CDR1 and CDR2: SGHNT and YYREEE (reference sequence). CDR3 loop: CASSTRGSGEKLFF. CDR3 DNA: TGTGCCAGCTCGACTAGGGGTTCGGGTGAAAAACTGTTTTTT.

The CDR3 nucleotides are TGTGCCAGCAGCGTAGACGGAGCGGGAGGTTTGGGGGATACGCAGTATTTT. It is translated as CASSVDGAGGLGDTQYF. V and J are TRBV9 and TRBJ2-3; 9 bases match TRBD2. CDR1 is SGDLS, CDR2 YYNGEE, per germline. J gave up 6 bases and V 0 bases, and 11 bases lay outside the gene matches. This CDR3 comprises 17 residues.

This clone was recorded once. The chain has TRBV27 and TRBJ2-6; D might be TRBD1 (5 bases). Germline V gene lookup returns CDR1 MNHEY and CDR2 SMNVEV (reference sequence). Trimming took 1 base from V and 0 from J, leaving 16 bases between them. This CDR3 has 19 amino acids. As DNA, the CDR3 is TGTGCCAGCAGTTTATATGGGGCGGAGCTAAACTCTGGGGCCAACGTCCTGACTTTC. This encodes CASSLYGAELNSGANVLTF.

The rearrangement uses TRBV6-6 and TRBJ2-2, with a weak D call TRBD2 (5 bases). The V gene's germline CDR1 is MNHNY and CDR2 SVGAGI (reference sequence). The CDR3 runs 16 residues. V lost 2 bases to trimming and J lost 0 bases, with 10 bases between them. The CDR3 reads CASSYPGLTNTGELFF. CDR3 DNA: TGTGCCAGCAGTTACCCCGGACTGACGAACACCGGGGAGCTGTTTTTT.

This clone appeared once. In DNA, the CDR3 is TGCGCCAGCAGCACCCGGGACAGGGCGGAAGAGACCCAGTACTTC. Its protein is CASSTRDRAEETQYF. The rearrangement joins TRBV5-1 to TRBJ2-5; TRBD1 matches 9 bases. Germline trimming cut 4 bases from V and 3 bases from J; bases unmatched to any gene: 7. There are 15 residues in the CDR3. Germline V gives CDR1 SGHRS, CDR2 YFSETQ.

The chain employs TRBV5-5 and TRBJ1-4, with TRBD1 matching 8 bases. There are 17 residues in the CDR3. Germline CDR1 is SGHKS and CDR2 is YYEKEE (reference sequence). J lost 8 bases, V lost 4 bases, and 16 bases had no gene match. CDR3 sequence: CASSVPPGGARSEKLFF. The CDR3, as DNA: TGTGCCAGCAGCGTTCCCCCAGGGGGCGCGAGGAGCGAAAAACTGTTTTTT. The complete variable domain, with remaining parts taken from reference TRBV5-5 and TRBJ1-4, reads DAGVTQSPTHLIKTRGQQVTLRCSPISGHKSVSWYQQVLGQGPQFIFQYYEKEERGRGNFPDRFSARQFPNYSSELNVNALLLGDSALYLCASSVPPGGARSEKLFFGSGTQLSVL.

This sequence joins TRBV4-1 and TRBJ2-1, with unresolved D. CDR1 is MGHRA, CDR2 YSYEKL, per germline. V lost 0 bases and J lost 7, with 13 bases in between. This CDR3 has 15 amino acids. The CDR3 region is CASSQDLPRPNEQFF. CDR3 nucleotides: TGCGCCAGCAGCCAAGATCTGCCCAGGCCGAATGAGCAGTTCTTC.

The rearrangement joins TRBV12-3 or TRBV12-4 to TRBJ1-1; D remains ambiguous. The CDR3 runs 11 residues. V lost 3 bases to trimming and J lost 4 bases, with 3 bases between them. The CDR3 DNA sequence: TGTGCCAGCAGTTTGGCCACTGAAGCTTTCTTT. Translated, it gives CASSLATEAFF.

In nucleotides, the CDR3 is TGTGCCAGTAGCCCAAGGACACGAGGCACAGATACGCAGTATTTT. It codes for CASSPRTRGTDTQYF. This rearrangement joins TRBV19 to TRBJ2-3; D possibly corresponds to TRBD1 (5 bases). Trimming took off 6 bases at V and 1 base at J, with 14 bases between the two ends. CDR3 length: 15 amino acids. Germline CDR1 reads LNHDA; CDR2 reads SQIVND (reference sequence).

The chain has TRBV2 and TRBJ1-2; D is unclear. The germline gives CDR1 SNHLY, CDR2 FYNNEI. V gave up 1 base and J gave up 1 base, with 7 bases separating them. This CDR3 region has 14 residues. CDR3 in amino acids: CASSEDRYNYGYTF. The CDR3 DNA is TGTGCCAGCAGTGAAGACAGATATAACTATGGCTACACCTTC.

The rearrangement links TRBV2 to TRBJ1-5; the D gene is possibly TRBD1 (6 bases). Germline V lookup: CDR1 SNHLY, CDR2 FYNNEI. The germline V and J ends were trimmed by 7 bases and 3 bases, with 13 bases remaining between them. The length of the CDR3 is 14 residues. DNA for the CDR3: TGTGCCAGCAAGGGGGGGACCGACAATCAGCCCCAGCATTTT. As protein: CASKGGTDNQPQHF.